Detailed here is one T cell receptor beta chain. What it binds is not known. The data were obtained in a study of cytomegalovirus exposure and HLA in healthy donors. Overall study results and limits: According to a later analysis, TCR clusters from the first cohort tended to co-occur in the 120 or so validation repertoires. The study recorded 150 to 200 TCR beta chains that were cytomegalovirus-associated.

V was pared by 6 bases and J by 4 bases, with 12 bases between. The CDR3 has 13 amino acids. Germline lookup yields CDR1 MDHEN and CDR2 SYDVKM. The method was immunoSEQ multiplex PCR; TCRdb's version includes in-frame clones alone and lacks a portion of them. This table has roughly 100,000 clones, about 88% appearing once. Sequencing input: PBMCs. This chain uses TRBV28 with TRBJ1-2, with a weak D call TRBD1 (5 bases). The receptor was isolated from a woman aged 18-29 years in good health and CMV-seropositive. CDR3 coding DNA: TGTGCCAGCAGAATAGACAGTCCCTATGGCTACACCTTC. This sequence encodes CASRIDSPYGYTF.